Here is one TCR beta chain with its context. What it recognizes is unknown. Despite likely unrecorded immune exposures, the donors were nominally healthy at the time of sampling. The sample originates from a study of cytomegalovirus exposure and HLA in healthy donors. The study's findings and limits: Reported performance of the classifier showed diagnosis of cytomegalovirus status with high specificity and sensitivity.

The V gene lost 2 bases and the J gene lost 3 bases, with 8 bases spanning the gap. There are 13 residues in the CDR3. The germline V gene has CDR1 GTSNPN and CDR2 SVGIG (reference sequence). PCR involved 60 Vbeta and 13 Jbeta primers. Libraries were prepared by immunoSEQ multiplex PCR; TCRdb keeps only in-frame clonotypes and omits some of them. This sample has 150,000 or so clones, with approximately 80% found just once. The receptor's source is a middle-aged woman in good health and CMV-seronegative. The chain employs TRBV30 and TRBJ1-3; D gene uncertain. The sequencing sample was made of PBMCs. Here the CDR3 reads CAWSLTDGNTIYF. CDR3 nucleotide sequence: TGTGCCTGGAGTTTAACAGATGGAAACACCATATATTTT.